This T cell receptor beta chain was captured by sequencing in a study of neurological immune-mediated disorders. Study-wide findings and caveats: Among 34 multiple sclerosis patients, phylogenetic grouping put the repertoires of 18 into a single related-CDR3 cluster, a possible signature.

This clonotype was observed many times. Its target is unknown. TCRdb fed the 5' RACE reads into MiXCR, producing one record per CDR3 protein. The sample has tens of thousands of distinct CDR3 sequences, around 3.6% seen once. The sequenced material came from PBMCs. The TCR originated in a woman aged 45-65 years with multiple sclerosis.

The CDR3 sequence: CSALLGTQYF. Written as DNA, the CDR3 is TGCAGTGCTTTACTGGGGACCCAGTACTTC. The chain uses TRBV20-1 and TRBJ2-5; D ambiguous. The length of the CDR3 is 10 residues. Germline V gives CDR1 DFQATT, CDR2 SNEGSKA (reference sequence). V was shortened by 5 bases and J by 7 bases, with 8 bases between the two germline ends.